Included here is one TCR beta chain sequence, with context. The antigen remains unidentified. These data belong to a study of persistence of HIV-infected CD4 T cells. At the level of the study: Multiple blood draws of up to 180 mL, except two donors with single leukapheresis.

Overlapping HIV-1 Gag 15-mer peptides at roughly 1 ug per peptide per mL were used. Memory cells lacking CD40L and CD69 with high CD45RO were sorted. This was the immunoSEQ version 4 assay in survey mode. Assay: immunoSEQ multiplex PCR; the TCRdb copy retains only in-frame clones and omits some. The sample includes 35,000 or so clones, more than 75% seen only once; the top ten take roughly 5.9%. V shed 4 bases, J shed 5 bases, and the junction held 11 bases outside the gene matches. The germline CDR1 and CDR2 sequences are LNHDA and SQIVND (reference sequence). CDR3 length: 16 residues. Sequencing used cultured CD4+ T cells from PBMCs, obtained from a patient who received antiretroviral therapy. The chain carries TRBV19 and TRBJ1-3; 7 bases map to TRBD1. This clonotype was obtained from an adult with HIV. The donor label of this sample is uncertain. In nucleotides, the CDR3 is TGTGCCAGTAGTACCCAATCAGGGGACAGAAGAAACACCATATATTTT. Translation: CASSTQSGDRRNTIYF.